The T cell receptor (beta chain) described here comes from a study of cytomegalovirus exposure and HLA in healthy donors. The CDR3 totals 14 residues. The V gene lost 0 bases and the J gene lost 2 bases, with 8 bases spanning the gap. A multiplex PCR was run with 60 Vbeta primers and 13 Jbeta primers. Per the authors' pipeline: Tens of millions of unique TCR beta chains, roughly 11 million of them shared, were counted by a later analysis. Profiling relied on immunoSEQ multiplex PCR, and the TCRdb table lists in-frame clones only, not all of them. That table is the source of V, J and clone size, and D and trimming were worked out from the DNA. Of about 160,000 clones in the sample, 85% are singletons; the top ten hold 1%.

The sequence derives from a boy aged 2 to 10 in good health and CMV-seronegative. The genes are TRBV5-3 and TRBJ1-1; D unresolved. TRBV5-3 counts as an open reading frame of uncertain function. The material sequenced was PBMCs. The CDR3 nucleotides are TGTGCCAGAAGCTTGGAATTAGTTAACACTGAAGCTTTCTTT. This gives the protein CARSLELVNTEAFF.